Presented here are 18 T cell receptor beta chains from one specimen sequenced in a study of identical twins. Each CDR3 protein is one row after TCRdb ran MiXCR on the 5' RACE reads. This sample has approximately 670,000 distinct CDR3 sequences; roughly 6.2% occur once, and the top ten carry roughly 1.6%. Input material: naive T cells sorted from blood. The receptors come from a man younger than 35 in good health.

This clonotype was seen a single time. The chain joins TRBV2 to TRBJ2-1, with 7 bases that match TRBD2. Germline CDR1 is SNHLY and CDR2 is FYNNEI. This CDR3 has 14 amino acids. The V gene end was trimmed by 1 base and the J gene end by 9 bases; junction bases not matched to a gene: 6. The CDR3 spells CASSEGGRIGEQFF. For the CDR3, the DNA is TGTGCCAGCAGTGAAGGCGGGAGAATAGGTGAGCAGTTCTTC. Based on the CDR3 plus reference TRBV2 and TRBJ2-1, the full variable domain is EPEVTQTPSHQVTQMGQEVILRCVPISNHLYFYWYRQILGQKVEFLVSFYNNEISEKSEIFDDQFSVERPDGSNFTLKIRSTKLEDSAMYFCASSEGGRIGEQFFGPGTRLTVL.

This clonotype was detected only a few times. The V gene is TRBV24-1, the J gene TRBJ2-1; perhaps TRBD1 as D (6 bases). This CDR3 has 16 residues. In germline, CDR1 is KGHDR, CDR2 SFDVKD. V was pared by 1 base and J by 6 bases, with 15 bases between. CDR3 residues: CATSDFRASRGNEQFF. In DNA form, the CDR3 reads TGTGCCACCAGTGATTTTAGGGCTAGCAGGGGCAATGAGCAGTTCTTC.

The chain carries TRBV7-2 and TRBJ2-5; 10 bases match TRBD1. Trimming cost V 7 bases and J 6 bases; bases outside gene matches: 5. CDR3 length equals 13 residues. Per germline, CDR1 SGHTA and CDR2 FQGNSA. CDR3 sequence reads: CASNKDRGKTQYF. CDR3 DNA sequence: TGTGCCAGCAACAAGGACAGGGGGAAGACCCAGTACTTC.

This clonotype was picked up many times. The chain recombines TRBV29-1 with TRBJ1-1; D ambiguous. The CDR3 is 13 amino acids. CDR1 is SQVTM and CDR2 is ANQGSEA in the germline V gene. The V end lost 6 bases, the J end lost 0 bases, and 11 bases lay between the germline ends. The CDR3 coding sequence is TGCAGCGTCCGTGGTCGGCTGAACACTGAAGCTTTCTTT. It yields the protein CSVRGRLNTEAFF.

This clonotype appeared a single time. This chain uses TRBV7-6 with TRBJ2-1; no clear D. Germline lookup yields CDR1 SGHVS and CDR2 FNYEAQ. V gave up 2 bases and J gave up 0 bases, with 5 bases separating them. This CDR3 has 14 amino acids. DNA for the CDR3: TGTGCCAGCAGCTTATTAAACTCCTACAATGAGCAGTTCTTC. Protein sequence: CASSLLNSYNEQFF.

Many counts were recorded for this clonotype. This chain connects TRBV5-1 to TRBJ2-7; D might be TRBD1 (5 bases). The length of the CDR3 is 13 residues. In germline, CDR1 is SGHRS, CDR2 YFSETQ. Between the trimmed V and J ends, which lost 2 bases and 5 bases, there was a span of 11 bases. The CDR3 loop reads CASSFNQGDEQYF. The CDR3 region has the DNA TGCGCCAGCAGCTTTAATCAGGGTGACGAGCAGTACTTC.

There are many counts of this clonotype. This chain links TRBV29-1 with TRBJ2-1; 7 nucleotides agree with TRBD1. V gave up 2 bases and J gave up 4 bases; unmatched junction bases: 2. Germline loops: CDR1 SQVTM, CDR2 ANQGSEA. The CDR3 is 13 amino acids. CDR3 region: CSVERQGYNEQFF. CDR3 DNA: TGCAGCGTTGAACGACAGGGATACAATGAGCAGTTCTTC.

This clonotype was detected a few times. This chain uses TRBV28 with TRBJ2-7; unclear D gene. V shed 8 bases and J shed 5 bases, with 19 bases lying between them. CDR1 is MDHEN, CDR2 SYDVKM, per germline. The CDR3 contains 14 residues. CDR3 in amino acids: CASPPTRVPHEQYF. CDR3 bases: TGTGCCAGCCCCCCAACAAGGGTACCCCACGAGCAGTACTTC.

The chain links TRBV6-2 or TRBV6-3 to TRBJ2-3, with TRBD1 as a possible D gene (6 bases). Trimming pared 2 bases from V and 2 bases from J, leaving 11 bases between. CDR3 length equals 15 residues. Germline loops: CDR1 MNHEY, CDR2 SVGEGT. In DNA, the CDR3 is TGTGCCAGCAGTTACCCGAGGGGGATCACAGATACGCAGTATTTT. This encodes CASSYPRGITDTQYF.

This clonotype came up a few times. V is TRBV5-1 and J is TRBJ2-2; 9 nucleotides line up with TRBD1. The CDR3 runs 15 residues. Looked up from germline, CDR1 is SGHRS and CDR2 is YFSETQ. V lost 4 bases and J lost 5; bases outside the gene matches: 6. The CDR3 region has the DNA TGCGCCAGCAGCGGCGAGACAGGGGGTACCGGGGAGCTGTTTTTT. Residues: CASSGETGGTGELFF.

This clonotype appeared many times. V and J are TRBV29-1 and TRBJ2-7; D is perhaps TRBD2 (7 bases). The germline V gene encodes CDR1 SQVTM and CDR2 ANQGSEA. The CDR3 spans 13 residues. V was cut by 2 bases and J by 3 bases, with 11 bases left in between. CDR3 coding DNA: TGCAGCGTTGAATGGGGGGGCAGCTACGAGCAGTACTTC. Protein: CSVEWGGSYEQYF.

The rearrangement joins TRBV20-1 to TRBJ2-1; 8 bases are shared with TRBD2. Germline CDR1 DFQATT, CDR2 SNEGSKA (reference sequence). The CDR3 length is 15 residues. V dropped 1 base and J dropped 8; count of bases not matched to a gene: 10. CDR3 residues: CSARGTSGLLDEQFF. In DNA, the CDR3 is TGCAGTGCTAGAGGTACTAGCGGACTCTTGGATGAGCAGTTCTTC.

Ten or more counts support this clonotype. The chain couples TRBV29-1 to TRBJ2-3; D is possibly TRBD1 (5 bases). V shed 7 bases and J shed 2 bases, with 10 bases lying between them. From germline, CDR1 is SQVTM and CDR2 ANQGSEA. The CDR3 is made up of 12 amino acids. The CDR3 is CSDRQNTDTQYF. The CDR3 DNA reads as TGCAGCGACCGACAGAACACAGATACGCAGTATTTT.

This chain uses TRBV6-5 with TRBJ1-1; D gene unclear. This CDR3 contains 11 residues. Germline V gives CDR1 MNHEY, CDR2 SVGAGI. The V gene lost 8 bases and the J gene lost 6 bases, with 10 bases spanning the gap. CDR3 protein: CASQASAEAFF. DNA for the CDR3: TGTGCCAGCCAGGCTAGCGCTGAAGCTTTCTTT.

A note on this clonotype: Being one base from a much bigger clone, this may be a read error. The CDR3 loop reads CASRAGTGRCEQYF. The CDR3 coding sequence is TGTGCCAGCAGAGCCGGGACAGGGAGGTGCGAGCAGTACTTC. The chain recombines TRBV5-5 with TRBJ2-7; TRBD1 matches 9 bases. V was pared by 5 bases and J by 6 bases, with 9 bases of the junction left unmatched. CDR1 is SGHKS and CDR2 is YYEKEE in the germline V gene (reference sequence). The CDR3 sequence is 14 residues long.

This clonotype was seen at least ten times. This chain joins TRBV29-1 and TRBJ2-3; 11 nucleotides agree with TRBD2. The trim removed 8 bases at V and 7 bases at J, leaving 8 bases unmatched. CDR1 and CDR2 from the germline V gene are SQVTM and ANQGSEA. The CDR3 runs 13 residues. The chain's CDR3 is CSTSTSGTNTQYF. For the CDR3, the DNA is TGCAGCACTTCGACTAGCGGGACCAATACGCAGTATTTT.

This clonotype was observed at least ten times. The chain links TRBV5-6 to TRBJ2-7; D not certain. The CDR3 has 12 amino acids. V lost 0 bases to trimming and J lost 4 bases, with 5 bases between them. Germline CDR1 is SGHDT and CDR2 is YYEEEE. CDR3 nucleotide sequence: TGTGCCAGCAGCTTGGGGAGATACGAGCAGTACGTC. This codes for CASSLGRYEQYV.

The rearrangement links TRBV14 to TRBJ1-3; D might be TRBD1 (5 bases). This CDR3 has 18 amino acids. Germline V gives CDR1 SGHDN, CDR2 FVKESK. The V gene lost 2 bases and the J gene lost 0 bases, with 17 bases spanning the gap. CDR3 protein: CASSQTPLGTVSGNTIYF. CDR3 in DNA: TGTGCCAGCAGCCAAACGCCTCTTGGGACCGTCTCTGGAAACACCATATATTTT.